This T cell receptor (beta chain) emerged from a study of CD8+CD57+ T cells in acquired aplastic anemia. The CDR3 is 13 residues long. Germline CDR1 reads SGHVS; CDR2 reads FQNEAQ. The V end lost 5 bases, the J end lost 0 bases, and 7 bases lay between the germline ends. This clonotype was seen ten or more times. Template material for TCR beta VDJ and CDR3 profiling consisted of genomic DNA. MiXCR was run by TCRdb on the reads, yielding one entry per CDR3 protein. The sample has about 190,000 distinct CDR3 sequences; about three fifths are singletons. The V call is TRBV7-8, the J call TRBJ2-5; tentatively, D is TRBD2 (5 bases). The clonotype was recovered from a human donor with severe aplastic anemia or a healthy control (not recorded which). Sequenced: sorted CD4+, CD8+, or CD8+CD57+ T cells (not recorded which) from PBMCs. The CDR3 sequence is CASSRLNQETQYF. The CDR3 coding sequence is TGTGCCAGCAGCCGACTAAACCAAGAGACCCAGTACTTC.